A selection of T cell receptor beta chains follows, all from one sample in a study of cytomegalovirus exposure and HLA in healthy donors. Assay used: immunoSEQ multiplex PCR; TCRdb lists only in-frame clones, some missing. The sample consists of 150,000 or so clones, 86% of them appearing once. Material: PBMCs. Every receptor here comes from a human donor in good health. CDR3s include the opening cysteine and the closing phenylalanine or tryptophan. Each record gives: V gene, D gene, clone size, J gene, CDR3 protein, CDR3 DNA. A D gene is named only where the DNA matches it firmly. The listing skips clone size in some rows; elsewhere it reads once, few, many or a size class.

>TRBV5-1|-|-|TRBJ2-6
CASSLTRSSGANVLTF
TGCGCCAGCAGCTTAACAAGGAGCTCTGGGGCCAACGTCCTGACTTTC
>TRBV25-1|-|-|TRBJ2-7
CASSQGLLGEQYF
TGTGCCAGCAGTCAGGGTCTTCTGGGCGAGCAGTACTTC
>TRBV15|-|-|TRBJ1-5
CATGFGGEAQPQHF
TGTGCCACCGGGTTCGGGGGAGAGGCTCAGCCCCAGCATTTT
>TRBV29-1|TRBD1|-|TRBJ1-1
CSAYRGVVAFF
TGCAGCGCTTACAGGGGGGTGGTAGCTTTCTTT
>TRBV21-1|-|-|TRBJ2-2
CASTWVAGLADTGELFF
TGTGCCAGCACCTGGGTGGCGGGACTAGCGGATACCGGGGAGCTGTTTTTT
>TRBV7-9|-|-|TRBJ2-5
CASSLVSGTQETQYF
TGTGCCAGCAGTTTAGTTAGCGGTACTCAAGAGACCCAGTACTTC
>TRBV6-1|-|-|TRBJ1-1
CASSRKELTEAFF
TGTGCCAGCAGCCGGAAGGAGTTGACTGAAGCTTTCTTT
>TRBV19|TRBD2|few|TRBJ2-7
CASATGGTVQYF
TGTGCCAGTGCGACGGGGGGGACGGTGCAGTACTTC
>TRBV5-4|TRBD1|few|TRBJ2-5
CASSLGGRGQGQETQYF
TGTGCCAGCAGCTTGGGGGGGAGGGGACAGGGACAAGAGACCCAGTACTTC
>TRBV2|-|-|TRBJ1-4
CASSEVREKLFF
TGTGCCAGCAGTGAAGTCCGTGAAAAACTGTTTTTT
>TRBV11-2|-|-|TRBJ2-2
CASSLLVRIGELFF
TGTGCCAGCAGCTTATTGGTCAGGATCGGGGAGCTGTTTTTT
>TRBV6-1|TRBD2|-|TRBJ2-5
CASKPGGAETQYF
TGTGCCAGCAAGCCCGGGGGGGCGGAGACCCAGTACTTC
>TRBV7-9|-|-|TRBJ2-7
CASSRRGREFEQYF
TGTGCCAGCAGCCGTAGGGGACGGGAGTTCGAGCAGTACTTC